The clone carrying this T cell receptor (beta chain) was counted once. The antigen is not known. The data stem from a study of cytomegalovirus exposure and HLA in healthy donors. CDR1 and CDR2 (germline): GTSNPN, SVGIG (reference sequence). This CDR3 comprises 15 residues. The V and J ends lost 1 base and 4 bases, in that order; junction bases with no gene match: 5. PCR involved 60 Vbeta and 13 Jbeta primers. The assay was immunoSEQ multiplex PCR, and TCRdb's table has in-frame clones only and misses some. Of some 110,000 clones in the sample, about 80% were seen once. General study findings and limits: 16,951 TCR beta sequences were associated with HLA alleles at 0.05 false discovery rate in a later analysis.

Sample: PBMCs. The rearrangement links TRBV30 to TRBJ2-3, with 10 bases matching TRBD1. The clonotype originates from a man aged 25 to 40 in good health and CMV-seropositive. In nucleotides, the CDR3 is TGTGCCTGGAGTGCCCAAGGACAGGGGGCAGATACGCAGTATTTT. Protein product: CAWSAQGQGADTQYF.